This note documents a single T cell receptor beta chain sequence. The antigen remains unidentified. These data are taken from a study of cytomegalovirus exposure and HLA in healthy donors. Study-level information: Both the 100 to 150 validation repertoires and the approximately 700 first-cohort repertoires used the same platform, as reported by a later analysis. General study findings and limits: TCR sequences were mostly rare, though some public TCRs occurred in many donors.

Profiled with immunoSEQ multiplex PCR; TCRdb holds only in-frame clones, not every one. The sample holds 180,000 or so clones, 65% to 90% seen once. This clonotype was sampled from a woman aged 25 to 39 in good health and CMV-seropositive. Sequencing used PBMCs.

CDR3 sequence: CASSYLPGSTSYEQYF. In DNA, the CDR3 is TGTGCCAGCAGTTACTTGCCCGGGTCGACCTCCTACGAGCAGTACTTC. The chain has TRBV6-5 and TRBJ2-7; D is uncertain. Trimming removed 1 base at V and 0 bases at J, with 13 bases between. The CDR3 runs 16 residues. Per the germline V gene, CDR1 is MNHEY and CDR2 is SVGAGI.